The 19 T cell receptor beta chains given below trace back to one sample, sequenced in a study of cytomegalovirus exposure and HLA in healthy donors. In the PCR, 60 Vbeta and 13 Jbeta primers were used. Generated by immunoSEQ multiplex PCR, the TCRdb table keeps only in-frame clones and is missing some. The table shows around 130,000 clones, with approximately 80% occurring only once. The sequenced sample was PBMCs. Source of these receptors: a woman aged 55-69 years in good health and CMV-seronegative.

The CDR3 loop is CASSFRQKGISAQHF. CDR3 bases: TGTGCCAGCAGTTTCAGACAGAAGGGAATATCAGCCCAGCATTTT. The chain combines TRBV28 with TRBJ1-5; a weak D match, TRBD1 (5 bases). Per the germline V gene, CDR1 is MDHEN and CDR2 is SYDVKM. V was shortened by 3 bases and J by 11 bases, with 20 bases between the two germline ends. This CDR3 has 15 residues.

The rearrangement uses TRBV2 and TRBJ1-6; D may be TRBD1 (5 bases). The germline V gene has CDR1 SNHLY and CDR2 FYNNEI. V dropped 5 bases and J dropped 9 bases, with 8 bases sitting between them. This CDR3 spans 12 amino acids. The CDR3 protein is CASSRQTSPLHF. The DNA of the CDR3 is TGTGCCAGCAGTCGACAGACTTCACCCCTCCACTTT.

The V gene is TRBV5-1, the J gene TRBJ2-4, with D tentatively TRBD2 (6 bases). The ends were cut back, 6 bases at V and 0 bases at J, with 16 bases in the middle. The CDR3 loop spans 16 amino acids. Germline V gene lookup returns CDR1 SGHRS and CDR2 YFSETQ. CDR3 in amino acids: CASTPGGSGAKNIQYF. CDR3 coding DNA: TGCGCCAGCACCCCAGGAGGGAGCGGAGCCAAAAACATTCAGTACTTC.

V usage is TRBV5-6 and J usage is TRBJ2-1; D may be TRBD2 (5 bases). The ends were cut back, 3 bases at V and 4 bases at J, with 23 bases in the middle. CDR1 is SGHDT, CDR2 YYEEEE, per germline. The length of the CDR3 is 18 residues. CDR3 bases: TGTGCCAGCAGCTCGTGGACTGGGAGCCTCTTTTTGTACAATGAGCAGTTCTTC. It translates to CASSSWTGSLFLYNEQFF.

This chain links TRBV4-2 with TRBJ1-2; D is possibly TRBD1 (6 bases). The CDR3 loop spans 14 amino acids. V lost 3 bases, J lost 3 bases, and 11 bases lay in between. Germline V gene data show CDR1 as LGHNA and CDR2 as YNFKEQ. The DNA of the CDR3 is TGTGCCAGCAGCCAGGGCAGGGGTGACTATGGCTACACCTTC. Amino acid sequence: CASSQGRGDYGYTF.

The chain is built from TRBV29-1 and TRBJ1-5, with 7 bases lining up with TRBD1. V trimming: 4 bases; J trimming: 5 bases; junction bases outside the gene matches: 2. The germline gives CDR1 SQVTM, CDR2 ANQGSEA. The CDR3 extends over 12 amino acids. The CDR3 region has the DNA TGCAGCGTTGGACAGGGAGATCAGCCCCAGCATTTT. Its protein product is CSVGQGDQPQHF.

The V call is TRBV7-9, the J call TRBJ2-7; TRBD1 agrees at 7 bases. V lost 5 bases and J lost 0; bases outside the gene matches: 13. CDR3 length equals 17 residues. Germline V gene lookup returns CDR1 SEHNR and CDR2 FQNEAQ (reference sequence). This CDR3 is CASSRWGNRGSSYEQYF. CDR3 in DNA: TGTGCCAGCAGCCGATGGGGAAACAGGGGAAGCTCCTACGAGCAGTACTTC.

The chain joins TRBV6-5 to TRBJ2-4; TRBD2 matches at 7 bases. J lost 4 bases, V lost 4 bases, and 7 bases had no gene match. There are 15 residues in the CDR3. Germline values: CDR1 MNHEY, CDR2 SVGAGI. CDR3 in amino acids: CASSSAASGKNIQYF. The DNA for the CDR3 is TGTGCCAGCAGTTCCGCTGCTAGCGGAAAAAACATTCAGTACTTC.

The sample holds a few counts of this clone. The chain joins TRBV2 to TRBJ2-5; TRBD1 matches 8 bases. The CDR3 has 15 residues. V gave up 3 bases and J gave up 0 bases; unmatched junction bases: 3. Germline CDR1 is SNHLY and CDR2 is FYNNEI. This chain's CDR3 is CASSEWTGNQETQYF. The CDR3 nucleotides read TGTGCCAGCAGTGAGTGGACAGGGAACCAAGAGACCCAGTACTTC.

CDR3 nucleotide sequence: TGTGCCAGCGGTTTACTACTTAACAATGAGCAGTTCTTC. As protein: CASGLLLNNEQFF. The rearrangement uses TRBV6-6 and TRBJ2-1; no firm D call. This CDR3 is built from 13 residues. The V and J ends lost 8 bases and 5 bases respectively, with 13 bases between them. Germline CDR1 and CDR2: MNHNY and SVGAGI (reference sequence).

This clone was detected a few times. The V call is TRBV5-1, the J call TRBJ2-7; 9 bases fit TRBD1. This CDR3 has 18 amino acids. The germline gives CDR1 SGHRS, CDR2 YFSETQ. The trim removed 0 bases at V and 2 bases at J, leaving 12 bases unmatched. CDR3 in amino acids: CASSLVALGTGSTYEQYF. CDR3 nucleotides: TGCGCCAGCAGCTTGGTAGCCTTAGGGACAGGGTCGACCTACGAGCAGTACTTC.

The chain recombines TRBV11-2 with TRBJ2-7, with TRBD1 as a possible D gene (5 bases). This CDR3 comprises 14 residues. V was clipped by 2 bases and J by 1 base, with 9 bases between them. From germline, CDR1 is SGHAT and CDR2 FQNNGV. This CDR3 reads CASSLTAGSYEQYF. CDR3 nucleotide sequence: TGTGCCAGCAGCTTAACAGCAGGGTCCTACGAGCAGTACTTC.

The chain recombines TRBV27 with TRBJ1-6; no firm D call. The CDR3 runs to 16 residues. Germline CDR1 MNHEY, CDR2 SMNVEV (reference sequence). Trimming took off 2 bases at V and 7 bases at J, with 15 bases between the two ends. CDR3 residues: CASSLDPARINSPLHF. For the CDR3, the DNA is TGTGCCAGCAGTTTAGACCCCGCCAGGATCAATTCACCCCTCCACTTT.

This clone was counted once. This chain uses TRBV29-1 with TRBJ2-5; 9 positions agree with TRBD1. Looked up from germline, CDR1 is SQVTM and CDR2 is ANQGSEA. With V trimmed by 7 bases and J by 4 bases, 10 bases remained unmatched. The CDR3 is 14 amino acids. DNA of the CDR3: TGCAGCGGCCGGGACAGGGATCCAGGAGAGACCCAGTACTTC. Its protein product is CSGRDRDPGETQYF.

The chain has TRBV6-5 and TRBJ1-2; D possibly corresponds to TRBD1 (6 bases). V lost 0 bases, J lost 7 bases, and 6 bases lay in between. This CDR3 is built from 12 residues. The V gene's germline CDR1 is MNHEY and CDR2 SVGAGI. The CDR3 protein is CASSYSGGGYTF. CDR3 DNA sequence: TGTGCCAGCAGTTACTCAGGGGGTGGCTACACCTTC.

The chain uses TRBV27 and TRBJ1-6, with D possibly TRBD1 on 5 matching bases. V shed 6 bases and J shed 2 bases, with 11 bases lying between them. This CDR3 has 15 amino acids. Looked up from germline, CDR1 is MNHEY and CDR2 is SMNVEV (reference sequence). Written as DNA, the CDR3 is TGTGCCAGCAGAAGGCTGGACACCTATAATTCACCCCTCCACTTT. Translating gives CASRRLDTYNSPLHF.

This clone was counted a few times. The rearrangement joins TRBV18 to TRBJ1-1; 7 bases are a match to TRBD1. The CDR3 is 14 residues long. V lost 2 bases and J lost 5; bases outside the gene matches: 5. Germline V gives CDR1 KGHSH, CDR2 LQKENI. In nucleotides, the CDR3 is TGTGCCAGCTCACCAGGGCAGGGGGTAACTGAAGCTTTCTTT. Encoded protein: CASSPGQGVTEAFF.

About this clone: The same CDR3 arises from other DNA sequences in this sample as well. The chain has TRBV28 and TRBJ1-5; 7 nucleotides agree with TRBD1. Germline V CDR1 and CDR2: MDHEN, SYDVKM. The CDR3 consists of 14 residues. V shed 2 bases, J shed 6 bases, and the junction held 4 bases outside the gene matches. Here the CDR3 reads CASSLRQGSQPQHF. For the CDR3, the DNA is TGTGCCAGCAGTTTACGACAGGGAAGTCAGCCCCAGCATTTT.

The chain couples TRBV7-8 to TRBJ2-7; 13 nucleotides agree with TRBD2. V lost 9 bases to trimming and J lost 2 bases; unmatched junction nucleotides: 4. This CDR3 is 14 amino acids long. CDR1 and CDR2 (germline): SGHVS, FQNEAQ. The CDR3 is CASGLAGATYEQYF. As DNA, the CDR3 is TGTGCCAGTGGACTAGCGGGAGCGACCTACGAGCAGTACTTC.